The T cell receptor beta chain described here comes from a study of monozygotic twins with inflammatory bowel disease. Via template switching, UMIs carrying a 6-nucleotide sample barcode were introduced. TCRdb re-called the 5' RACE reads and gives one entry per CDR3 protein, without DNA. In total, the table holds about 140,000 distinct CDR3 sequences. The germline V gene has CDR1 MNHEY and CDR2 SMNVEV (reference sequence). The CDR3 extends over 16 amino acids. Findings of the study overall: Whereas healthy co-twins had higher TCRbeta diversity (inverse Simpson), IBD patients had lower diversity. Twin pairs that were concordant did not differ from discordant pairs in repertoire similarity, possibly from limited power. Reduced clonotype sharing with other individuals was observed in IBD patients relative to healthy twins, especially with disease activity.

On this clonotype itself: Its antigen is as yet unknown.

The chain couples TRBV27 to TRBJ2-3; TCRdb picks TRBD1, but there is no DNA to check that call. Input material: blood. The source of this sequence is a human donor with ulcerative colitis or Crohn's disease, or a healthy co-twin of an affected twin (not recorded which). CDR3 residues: CASSFSWGRVTDTQYF.